This T cell receptor beta chain was identified during a study of PD-L1 blockade in urothelial cancer. Study-level background: Blood drawn 3 weeks (second dose) and 6 weeks after treatment start was analyzed.

Every PCR got spiked synthetic TCR analog templates. Generated by immunoSEQ multiplex PCR, the TCRdb table keeps only in-frame clones and is missing some. The data contain around 30,000 clones, around 86% of them singletons. The sample holds a few counts of this clone. Its target is not known. Study-wide points: Clones that were tumor-associated expanded more in the blood of durable-benefit patients at 3 weeks. Better survival was predicted when blood TCR clonality before treatment fell below the median.

CDR1 is SGHTA, CDR2 FQGTGA, per germline. V lost 3 bases and J 5 bases, leaving 10 bases between the germline ends. The CDR3 is 13 amino acids. The rearrangement uses TRBV7-3 and TRBJ1-1; tentative D call: TRBD1 (5 bases). Sequenced here: PBMCs, sampled around atezolizumab (anti-PD-L1) treatment. This sequence originates from a man aged 50 to 60 with urothelial cancer. The CDR3 bases are TGTGCCAGCAGCTTCGGGGGGGGGACTGAAGCTTTCTTT. Translated: CASSFGGGTEAFF.